This T cell receptor (beta chain) comes out of a study of blood T cell repertoires in COVID-19. Across the whole study: The origin of the acute and convalescent COVID-19 samples was the United States, Italy and Spain. The analysed material was cDNA or gDNA that came from T cells, B-cell-depleted T cells, or PBMCs.

Original analysis: How many nucleated cells were present was estimated from reference gene primer amplification. Using immunoSEQ multiplex PCR, the repertoire was profiled, and TCRdb retains in-frame clones only, with some absent. V, J and clone size reflect that table, while D and trimming were determined from the DNA. There are fewer than 250,000 clones in the sample; 83% occur only once, and 2.5% to 3.5% lies in the top ten. The junction had 8 bases not matched to a gene; V was cut back by 2 bases and J by 6 bases. The CDR3 contains 15 residues. In germline, CDR1 is WSHSY, CDR2 SAAADI. What was sequenced was peripheral blood. This TCR derives from a middle-aged man with active or convalescent COVID-19. The rearrangement links TRBV10-2 to TRBJ2-5, with 8 nucleotides matching TRBD2. The CDR3 DNA sequence: TGCGCCAGCAGTGAGCGGCGTAGCGGGAAACAGACCCAGTACTTC. Protein: CASSERRSGKQTQYF.